This entry is about one T cell receptor beta chain. Its target is not known. This could be a read error, since a much larger clone is one nucleotide away. Hyperthyroidism had been newly diagnosed in patients aged 18 to 65, and its duration was under 2 months. Uncontrolled infections, other autoimmune diseases, pregnancy or lactation led to exclusion of patients. This sample is part of a study of T cells in Graves' hyperthyroidism and ophthalmopathy. Study observations and caveats: Also found in blood were most expanded thyroid clonotypes above 0.001. The model predicted ophthalmopathy a median roughly six months before onset.

CDR1 is KGHSH and CDR2 is LQKENI in the germline V gene. CDR3 length equals 13 residues. Amplification targeted TCR beta CDR3 regions from RNA transcripts. HTBI primers drove first-round RT-PCR of the TCR CDR3. A single record per CDR3 protein comes from TCRdb applying MiXCR to the multiplex PCR reads. The sample has about 400,000 distinct CDR3 sequences, 15% seen once. Sequenced: blood. This TCR derives from a woman aged 30 to 39 with Graves' hyperthyroidism. V is TRBV18 and J is TRBJ2-5, with a tentative D call TRBD2 (6 bases). The CDR3 spells CTSSERAQETQYF. The CDR3 nucleotides are TGTACCAGCTCAGAGCGGGCCCAAGAGACCCAGTACTTC.